A single TCR beta chain is shown here with its context. This sample was included in a study of blood T cell repertoires in COVID-19. Study as a whole: T cells, B-cell-depleted T cells, or PBMCs supplied cDNA or gDNA.

V was shortened by 4 bases and J by 6 bases, with 8 bases between the two germline ends. The CDR3 consists of 12 residues. TCRdb's copy holds only in-frame clones and misses some; the assay was immunoSEQ multiplex PCR. Among roughly 160,000 clones listed, 70% to 90% were seen once. The TCR sequence derives from a man aged 35 to 55 with acute or convalescent COVID-19. What was sequenced was peripheral blood. The chain couples TRBV12-3 or TRBV12-4 to TRBJ2-3; D ambiguous. This chain's CDR3 is CASSSSRDTQYF. The CDR3 DNA reads TGTGCCAGCAGTTCGTCGCGGGATACGCAGTATTTT.